The 5 T cell receptor beta chains presented below share a single source sample, sequenced in a study of blood T cell repertoires in COVID-19 (dated by TCRdb to the early 2020s). The library came from the immunoSEQ multiplex PCR assay. TCRdb holds this immuneACCESS table with in-frame rearrangements only. Some clones are missing; in checked studies, unresolved V genes explain under half, and the rest has no known cause. A total of more than 110,000 clones appear in this sample, approximately 80% of them only once. 3.5% to 5% of the sample goes to the ten largest clones. The source material was peripheral blood. The receptors were gathered from a woman of 80 years or more with active or convalescent COVID-19.

The chain is built from TRBV28 and TRBJ1-1, with 7 bases fitting TRBD1. Germline V gene data show CDR1 as MDHEN and CDR2 as SYDVKM. V shed 2 bases and J 0 bases; nucleotides not matched to a gene: 0. The CDR3 consists of 14 residues. Here the CDR3 DNA reads TGTGCCAGCAGTTTAGGGACAGTGAACACTGAAGCTTTCTTT. The encoded protein is CASSLGTVNTEAFF.

This clone was picked up many times. This rearrangement joins TRBV6-5 to TRBJ1-2, with a possible D match to TRBD1 (5 bases). Per germline, CDR1 MNHEY and CDR2 SVGAGI. CDR3 length: 13 amino acids. Trimming left V 7 bases short and J 0 bases short, with 9 bases between. The CDR3 bases are TGTGCCAGCACACAGGAAACTAACTATGGCTACACCTTC. This encodes CASTQETNYGYTF.

The CDR3 sequence is CASLGTGGVKNIQYF. The CDR3 region has the DNA TGTGCCAGCCTGGGGACAGGGGGCGTCAAAAACATTCAGTACTTC. The J gene is TRBJ2-4, the V gene TRBV2; 12 nucleotides line up with TRBD1. Trimming cost V 8 bases and J 3 bases; bases outside gene matches: 5. CDR1 is SNHLY and CDR2 is FYNNEI in the germline V gene. CDR3 length: 15 amino acids.

This chain connects TRBV6-5 to TRBJ1-1, with TRBD1 matching over 8 bases. CDR3 length: 12 amino acids. Germline CDR1 MNHEY, CDR2 SVGAGI. After removal of 8 bases from V and 7 bases from J, the junction contained 6 bases not matched to a gene. For the CDR3, the DNA is TGTGCCAGCCGTCCTACAGGGGGTGAAGCTTTCTTT. As protein: CASRPTGGEAFF.

This clone showed up just a few times. The V gene is TRBV5-8, the J gene TRBJ1-5; 9 bases are shared with TRBD1. Per the germline V gene, CDR1 is SGHTS and CDR2 is YDEGEE. The J segment lost 7 bases and the V segment lost 5 bases, leaving 13 bases of the junction unmatched. The CDR3 totals 16 residues. The CDR3 is CASSSPGQGFVQPQHF. The CDR3 DNA reads as TGTGCCAGCAGTTCCCCGGGACAGGGATTTGTCCAGCCCCAGCATTTT.